The rows below give T cell receptor beta chains drawn from one sample of a study of T cells after yellow fever vaccination. Each CDR3 protein gets one entry after TCRdb re-called the 5' RACE reads with MiXCR. The table records 620,000 or so distinct CDR3 sequences, about 17% of them present only once. This specimen was PBMCs, taken about 5 days after the first yellow fever vaccination. The origin of the receptors is a man younger than 35 who received the YFV17D yellow fever vaccine. Each CDR3 is given with its conserved first and last residue. D genes are given only for firm matches. The listing skips clone size in some rows; elsewhere it reads once, few, many or a size class.

J gene: TRBJ2-2; D gene: TRBD1; clone size: few; V gene: TRBV27; CDR3 DNA: TGTGCCAGCAGTTCGTGGACAGGGTGGGCCGGGGAGCTGTTTTTT; CDR3 protein: CASSSWTGWAGELFF
J gene: TRBJ2-7; D gene: TRBD2; clone size: NA; V gene: TRBV5-4; CDR3 DNA: TGTGCCAGCAGCATCAAGACCCTAGCGGGCTACGAGCAGTACTTC; CDR3 protein: CASSIKTLAGYEQYF
J gene: TRBJ2-5; D gene: TRBD2; clone size: NA; V gene: TRBV28; CDR3 DNA: TGTGCCAGCAGTTTGCAAAGCGGGGGGGCCAAGACCCAGTACTTC; CDR3 protein: CASSLQSGGAKTQYF
J gene: TRBJ2-7; D gene: TRBD1; clone size: NA; V gene: TRBV14; CDR3 DNA: TGTGCCAGCTCTGAATTAGGGGGCGTCGAGCAGTACTTC; CDR3 protein: CASSELGGVEQYF
J gene: TRBJ2-6; D gene: NA; clone size: NA; V gene: TRBV27; CDR3 DNA: TGTGCCAGCAGTGTTCGGGGCGGGATGGCTGGGGCCAACGTCCTGACTTTC; CDR3 protein: CASSVRGGMAGANVLTF
J gene: TRBJ2-2; D gene: NA; clone size: many; V gene: TRBV7-8; CDR3 DNA: TGTGCCAGCAGAAGAGGACCGAACACCGGGGAGCTGTTTTTT; CDR3 protein: CASRRGPNTGELFF
J gene: TRBJ1-2; D gene: NA; clone size: NA; V gene: TRBV27; CDR3 DNA: TGTGCCAGCAGTTCGTCCCCCGGGGGCAAAGGCTACACCTTC; CDR3 protein: CASSSSPGGKGYTF
J gene: TRBJ1-1; D gene: NA; clone size: few; V gene: TRBV19; CDR3 DNA: TGTGCCAGTAACAACAGGGAAAGTAACACTGAAGCTTTCTTT; CDR3 protein: CASNNRESNTEAFF
J gene: TRBJ2-5; D gene: TRBD2; clone size: NA; V gene: TRBV11-2; CDR3 DNA: TGTGCCAGCAGCTTAGGTCTCGTCGCAGCGGGGGACCTGTACCAAGAGACCCAGTACTTC; CDR3 protein: CASSLGLVAAGDLYQETQYF
J gene: TRBJ2-5; D gene: NA; clone size: NA; V gene: TRBV12-3/TRBV12-4; CDR3 DNA: TGTGCCACCAGATTGGGCAGGGGATTTCAAGAGACCCAGTACTTC; CDR3 protein: CATRLGRGFQETQYF
J gene: TRBJ2-2; D gene: NA; clone size: few; V gene: TRBV9; CDR3 DNA: TGTGCCAGCAGCGCCGGAAGGGAGAACACCGGGGAGCTGTTTTTT; CDR3 protein: CASSAGRENTGELFF
J gene: TRBJ2-3; D gene: NA; clone size: NA; V gene: TRBV9; CDR3 DNA: TGTGCCAGCACCTTGGGGAGGGGGATAACTAGCACAGATACGCAGTATTTT; CDR3 protein: CASTLGRGITSTDTQYF
J gene: TRBJ1-5; D gene: NA; clone size: few; V gene: TRBV20-1; CDR3 DNA: TGCAGTGCTACTCAAACCAGGGGAGCTTATAGCAATCAGCCCCAGCATTTT; CDR3 protein: CSATQTRGAYSNQPQHF
J gene: TRBJ2-2; D gene: TRBD2; clone size: many; V gene: TRBV5-4; CDR3 DNA: TGTGCCAGCTCACTAGCGGGGGGCGCCGGGGAGCTGTTTTTT; CDR3 protein: CASSLAGGAGELFF
J gene: TRBJ2-7; D gene: NA; clone size: many; V gene: TRBV5-1; CDR3 DNA: TGCGCCAGCAGTGAGGGGTCCGAGCAGTACTTC; CDR3 protein: CASSEGSEQYF
J gene: TRBJ2-7; D gene: TRBD1; clone size: few; V gene: TRBV19; CDR3 DNA: TGTGCCAGTAGTATTGGGTGGGACAGTTCGGGAGAGCAGTACTTC; CDR3 protein: CASSIGWDSSGEQYF
J gene: TRBJ1-2; D gene: TRBD1; clone size: NA; V gene: TRBV10-3; CDR3 DNA: TGTGCCATCAGTGAGTCGGACAGGGCTTTTTATGGCTACACCTTC; CDR3 protein: CAISESDRAFYGYTF
J gene: TRBJ2-3; D gene: TRBD2; clone size: few; V gene: TRBV2; CDR3 DNA: TGTGCCAGTGGGGGGGAATACACAGATACGCAGTATTTT; CDR3 protein: CASGGEYTDTQYF
J gene: TRBJ2-1; D gene: NA; clone size: few; V gene: TRBV19; CDR3 DNA: TGTGCCAGTAGTATAGATCTAATGGGGGCGAGCTCCTACAATGAGCAGTTCTTC; CDR3 protein: CASSIDLMGASSYNEQFF
J gene: TRBJ2-1; D gene: TRBD2; clone size: NA; V gene: TRBV7-2; CDR3 DNA: TGTGCCAGCAGCCCCCCGGGGACTACCAACAATGAGCAGTTCTTC; CDR3 protein: CASSPPGTTNNEQFF
J gene: TRBJ2-7; D gene: TRBD1; clone size: many; V gene: TRBV7-2; CDR3 DNA: TGTGCCAGCAGCTTCCCGGACAGGGGAAGGTTCGAGCAGTACTTC; CDR3 protein: CASSFPDRGRFEQYF
J gene: TRBJ1-2; D gene: TRBD1; clone size: few; V gene: TRBV7-2; CDR3 DNA: TGTGCCAGCAGACAATTTCAGGGGGCTGGCTACACCTTC; CDR3 protein: CASRQFQGAGYTF
J gene: TRBJ1-1; D gene: NA; clone size: once; V gene: TRBV27; CDR3 DNA: TGTGCCGGCAGTTTTTACAGGGACACTGAAGCTTTCTTT; CDR3 protein: CAGSFYRDTEAFF
J gene: TRBJ2-1; D gene: NA; clone size: NA; V gene: TRBV12-3/TRBV12-4; CDR3 DNA: TGTGCCAGCAGTTTACGAGGGAGGGGGACCTACAATGAGCAGTTCTTC; CDR3 protein: CASSLRGRGTYNEQFF
J gene: TRBJ2-3; D gene: TRBD1; clone size: NA; V gene: TRBV7-2; CDR3 DNA: TGTGCCAGCAGCGAGACAGGGAAGACAGATACGCAGTATTTT; CDR3 protein: CASSETGKTDTQYF
J gene: TRBJ1-1; D gene: NA; clone size: NA; V gene: TRBV5-1; CDR3 DNA: TGCGCCAGCAGCAGGGACATCCGGAACACTGAAGCTTTCTTT; CDR3 protein: CASSRDIRNTEAFF
J gene: TRBJ1-1; D gene: NA; clone size: NA; V gene: TRBV5-1; CDR3 DNA: TGCGCCAGCACCCCATATGACGGATTGAACACTGAAGCTTTCTTT; CDR3 protein: CASTPYDGLNTEAFF